A selection of T cell receptor beta chains follows, all from one sample in a study of blood T cell repertoires in COVID-19. The data were produced by immunoSEQ multiplex PCR, yet TCRdb's version contains in-frame clones alone and is incomplete. The table shows about 340,000 clones, with around nine tenths occurring only once. The material sequenced was peripheral blood. The receptors derive from a woman under 30 who had recovered from COVID-19. Each CDR3 is given without its conserved first and last residue. A D gene is named only where the DNA matches it firmly.

d_gene: .; v_gene: TRBV4-3; CDR3aa: ASSPTGQGWVQY
d_gene: .; v_gene: TRBV5-1; CDR3aa: ASSTNRNTEAF
d_gene: .; v_gene: TRBV4-1; CDR3aa: ASSQGLVSNEQF
d_gene: TRBD1; v_gene: TRBV27; CDR3aa: ASSFGTGAGYT
d_gene: .; v_gene: TRBV6-5; CDR3aa: ASRGSAGDTQY
d_gene: .; v_gene: TRBV30; CDR3aa: AWSARSGYNEQF
d_gene: .; v_gene: TRBV5-6; CDR3aa: ASSQPDRNYGYT
d_gene: .; v_gene: TRBV5-5; CDR3aa: ASTPHSNEQF
d_gene: TRBD2; v_gene: TRBV6-1; CDR3aa: ASSELAGAETQY
d_gene: TRBD2; v_gene: TRBV29-1; CDR3aa: SVMLAGGRNEQF
d_gene: TRBD1; v_gene: TRBV27; CDR3aa: ATMRAPGQVGTQY
d_gene: .; v_gene: TRBV9; CDR3aa: ASSVEGGTYNEQF
d_gene: TRBD1; v_gene: TRBV28; CDR3aa: ASRRQGGTDTQY